The rows below give T cell receptor beta chains drawn from one sample of a study of shared clonotypes between healthy human individuals. The protocol was immunoSEQ multiplex PCR, while the TCRdb copy is restricted to in-frame clones and leaves out a portion. The table has millions of clones, 93% seen once; the top ten hold about 0.41%. Input material: naive CD4+ T cells from PBMCs. Receptors were obtained from a man aged 18 to 29 in good health. Some clones in this sample may be carry-over from other donors' samples. The CDR3 runs from the conserved cysteine through the conserved F or W. D genes are given only for firm matches. Clone size, where shown, is once, few, many, or a class for clones that have expanded.

size: once
J: TRBJ1-2
V: TRBV10-3
D: .
DNA: TGTGCCATCAGTGGGCCAGGGGCCTATGGCTACACCTTC
CDR3: CAISGPGAYGYTF

size: .
J: TRBJ1-1
V: TRBV6-1
D: .
DNA: TGTGCCAGCAGTGAAGGAGGGGGGGGAGGAGGGACTGAAGCTTTCTTT
CDR3: CASSEGGGGGGTEAFF

size: .
J: TRBJ1-2
V: TRBV7-2
D: .
DNA: TGTGCCAGCAGCTTATTCATCTATGGCTACACCTTC
CDR3: CASSLFIYGYTF

size: .
J: TRBJ1-4
V: TRBV18
D: TRBD1
DNA: TGTGCCAGCTCACTGGGACAGACTAATGAAAAACTGTTTTTT
CDR3: CASSLGQTNEKLFF

size: .
J: TRBJ1-4
V: TRBV30
D: .
DNA: TGTGCCTATCGCCTCGAAAAACTGTTTTTT
CDR3: CAYRLEKLFF

size: .
J: TRBJ1-2
V: TRBV28
D: TRBD1
DNA: TGTGCCAGCAGTTTATCGACAGGGGGGATCTATGGCTACACCTTC
CDR3: CASSLSTGGIYGYTF

size: .
J: TRBJ2-5
V: TRBV9
D: .
DNA: TGTGCCAGCAGCCCGGCGGTGGGATTGACCCAGTACTTC
CDR3: CASSPAVGLTQYF

size: .
J: TRBJ2-7
V: TRBV6-5
D: TRBD2
DNA: TGTGCCAGCAGTCGACTAGCGGGATCCCACGAGCAGTACTTC
CDR3: CASSRLAGSHEQYF

size: .
J: TRBJ2-7
V: TRBV6-1
D: .
DNA: TGTGCCATCCGGGAGCAGGGGAGGAATGGCGAGCAGTACTTC
CDR3: CAIREQGRNGEQYF

size: .
J: TRBJ2-7
V: TRBV19
D: .
DNA: TGTGCCAGTAGTATAGTTATGAGCGGTTCCTACGAGCAGTACTTC
CDR3: CASSIVMSGSYEQYF

size: few
J: TRBJ1-2
V: TRBV29-1
D: .
DNA: TGCAGCGTTGGCCAGGGTGGTGGCTACACCTTC
CDR3: CSVGQGGGYTF

size: .
J: TRBJ2-3
V: TRBV5-1
D: TRBD2
DNA: TGCGCCAGCAGCCACGGACTAGCGGATACGCAGTATTTT
CDR3: CASSHGLADTQYF

size: .
J: TRBJ2-1
V: TRBV20-1
D: .
DNA: TGCAGTGGAGGGGGACTCAATGAGCAGTTCTTC
CDR3: CSGGGLNEQFF

size: .
J: TRBJ1-2
V: TRBV28
D: TRBD1
DNA: TGTGCCAGCCTCGTGGGGACAGACATCTATGGCTACACCTTC
CDR3: CASLVGTDIYGYTF

size: .
J: TRBJ2-1
V: TRBV28
D: .
DNA: TGTGCCAGCAGTTCCGGACGGACCTACAATGAGCAGTTCTTC
CDR3: CASSSGRTYNEQFF

size: .
J: TRBJ2-5
V: TRBV4-1
D: TRBD1
DNA: TGCGCCAGCAGGCTCAAGCTCGGGACAGGGGTAGAGACCCAGTACTTC
CDR3: CASRLKLGTGVETQYF

size: .
J: TRBJ2-2
V: TRBV4-2
D: .
DNA: TGTGCCAGCAGCCTCGTATGGGGACCGAACACCGGGGAGCTGTTTTTT
CDR3: CASSLVWGPNTGELFF

size: .
J: TRBJ2-3
V: TRBV5-1
D: TRBD2
DNA: TGCGCCAGCAGACGGACTAGCGGGGGAGATACGCAGTATTTT
CDR3: CASRRTSGGDTQYF

size: .
J: TRBJ2-7
V: TRBV9
D: .
DNA: TGTGCCAGCAGCCCGCCTCTCTACGAGCAGTACTTC
CDR3: CASSPPLYEQYF

size: .
J: TRBJ2-2
V: TRBV13
D: TRBD2
DNA: TGTGCCAGCAGGTCTCTAGCGGGAGGGCCGGGCACCGGGGAGCTGTTTTTT
CDR3: CASRSLAGGPGTGELFF

size: .
J: TRBJ1-3
V: TRBV29-1
D: .
DNA: TGCAGCGTTGAAATCCTTCCTGGAAACACCATATATTTT
CDR3: CSVEILPGNTIYF

size: .
J: TRBJ2-7
V: TRBV7-2
D: .
DNA: TGTGCCAGCGAGTTAGTAACTGGGATCGAGTACTTC
CDR3: CASELVTGIEYF

size: few
J: TRBJ1-1
V: TRBV18
D: .
DNA: TGTGCCAGCTCACCTGGACAGATCACTGAAGCTTTCTTT
CDR3: CASSPGQITEAFF

size: .
J: TRBJ1-2
V: TRBV19
D: TRBD1
DNA: TGTGCCAGTAGTATGGACCCTTGGGGACAGGGACGTGGCTACACCTTC
CDR3: CASSMDPWGQGRGYTF

size: .
J: TRBJ2-2
V: TRBV7-2
D: TRBD2
DNA: TGTGCCAGCAGTTCTCCTCTAGCGGGAATCACCGGGGAGCTGTTTTTT
CDR3: CASSSPLAGITGELFF

size: .
J: TRBJ2-1
V: TRBV28
D: .
DNA: TGTGCCAGCAGCCGCCCGGTAAAGCAAAATGAGCAGTTCTTC
CDR3: CASSRPVKQNEQFF

size: .
J: TRBJ1-2
V: TRBV28
D: .
DNA: TGTGCCAGCAGTTCGTCGGGAGCAAACCACAATAGCTACACCTTC
CDR3: CASSSSGANHNSYTF

size: .
J: TRBJ1-5
V: TRBV6-4
D: .
DNA: TGTGCCAGCAGTGACTCGGAGGATCAGCCCCAGCATTTT
CDR3: CASSDSEDQPQHF

size: .
J: TRBJ1-2
V: TRBV2
D: .
DNA: TGTGCCAGCAGTGAAGAGACAGTATCCGGCTACACCTTC
CDR3: CASSEETVSGYTF

size: .
J: TRBJ2-6
V: TRBV10-3
D: .
DNA: TGTGCCATCACTTCAAGAGTTGCCTCTGGGGCCAACGTCCTGACTTTC
CDR3: CAITSRVASGANVLTF

size: few
J: TRBJ1-1
V: TRBV5-1
D: .
DNA: TGCGCCAGCAGTGGACAGCCTATGAACACTGAAGCTTTCTTT
CDR3: CASSGQPMNTEAFF

size: once
J: TRBJ2-2
V: TRBV28
D: .
DNA: TGTGCCAGCAGTTTATTGGGGGTGAACACCGGGGAGCTGTTTTTT
CDR3: CASSLLGVNTGELFF

size: few
J: TRBJ2-1
V: TRBV9
D: TRBD2
DNA: TGTGCCAGCAGCAAACGGACTAGCGGGATAGAAGAGCAGTTCTTC
CDR3: CASSKRTSGIEEQFF

size: .
J: TRBJ2-7
V: TRBV27
D: TRBD2
DNA: TGTGCCAGCAGTTTATCGATATACCGGACTAGCGGGACCTACGAGCAGTACTTC
CDR3: CASSLSIYRTSGTYEQYF

size: .
J: TRBJ1-1
V: TRBV28
D: .
DNA: TGTGCCAGCAGTACCCAGGGGTTTAGGGGCACTGAAGCTTTCTTT
CDR3: CASSTQGFRGTEAFF

size: .
J: TRBJ2-3
V: TRBV5-4
D: TRBD2
DNA: TGTGCCAGCAGGTGGGGGCTAGCGGGAGGCCAAGGCACAGATACGCAGTATTTT
CDR3: CASRWGLAGGQGTDTQYF

size: .
J: TRBJ2-1
V: TRBV28
D: .
DNA: TGTGCCGCTACAATGGGGGGCTCCTACAATGAGCAGTTCTTC
CDR3: CAATMGGSYNEQFF

size: .
J: TRBJ2-7
V: TRBV5-4
D: .
DNA: TGTGCCAGCAGCAGTCCCGGGACAAAATCCTACGAGCAGTACTTC
CDR3: CASSSPGTKSYEQYF

size: .
J: TRBJ2-7
V: TRBV5-3
D: TRBD2
DNA: TGTGCCAGAAGCAGGCAACAGGGGGTCTTAGGACTAGCGGGAGTGAGGGAGCAGTACTTC
CDR3: CARSRQQGVLGLAGVREQYF

size: .
J: TRBJ2-3
V: TRBV5-6
D: .
DNA: TGTGCCAGCAGCTTATCGCCCAGGACAGATACGCAGTATTTT
CDR3: CASSLSPRTDTQYF

size: .
J: TRBJ2-5
V: TRBV19
D: .
DNA: TGTGCCAGTAGTATCTCCGCGACAGACCAAGAGACCCAGTACTTC
CDR3: CASSISATDQETQYF

size: .
J: TRBJ1-3
V: TRBV30
D: .
DNA: TGTGCCTGGAGTAGTTCAGGTGGAAACACCATATATTTT
CDR3: CAWSSSGGNTIYF

size: .
J: TRBJ1-3
V: TRBV7-2
D: .
DNA: TGTGCCAGCAGCTTAGCCGGGGAAAACACCATATATTTT
CDR3: CASSLAGENTIYF

size: .
J: TRBJ2-1
V: TRBV9
D: TRBD2
DNA: TGTGCCAGCAGCCCGCCGGGACTAGCGGGAGAGCAGTTCTTC
CDR3: CASSPPGLAGEQFF

size: .
J: TRBJ2-3
V: TRBV4-3
D: TRBD1
DNA: TGCGCCAGCAGCCCTGGACAGGCCCTTAGCACAGATACGCAGTATTTT
CDR3: CASSPGQALSTDTQYF

size: .
J: TRBJ2-7
V: TRBV18
D: .
DNA: TGTGCCAGCTCACTCAACACCGGGACGGCGGGGAGCGAGCAGTACTTC
CDR3: CASSLNTGTAGSEQYF

size: .
J: TRBJ2-7
V: TRBV7-8
D: TRBD1
DNA: TGTGCCAGCAGCTTAATCCGACAGGGGGCCTACGAGCAGTACTTC
CDR3: CASSLIRQGAYEQYF

size: few
J: TRBJ1-5
V: TRBV2
D: TRBD1
DNA: TGTGCCAGCGACAGGGTTGGTAATCAGCCCCAGCATTTT
CDR3: CASDRVGNQPQHF

size: .
J: TRBJ2-1
V: TRBV9
D: .
DNA: TGTGCCAGCAGCGTTACCCCGGGAAGGCACAATGAGCAGTTCTTC
CDR3: CASSVTPGRHNEQFF

size: .
J: TRBJ2-5
V: TRBV5-1
D: .
DNA: TGCGCCAGCAGCTTCCGGGGGTTCGGAGAGACCCAGTACTTC
CDR3: CASSFRGFGETQYF

size: once
J: TRBJ2-5
V: TRBV25-1
D: .
DNA: TGTGCCAGCAGTCCACACACCCTTGGGACCCAGTACTTC
CDR3: CASSPHTLGTQYF

size: .
J: TRBJ2-1
V: TRBV2
D: .
DNA: TGTGCCAGCAGTGAAGGGCTGGCCGAGCAGTTCTTC
CDR3: CASSEGLAEQFF

size: .
J: TRBJ2-7
V: TRBV28
D: .
DNA: TGTGCCAGCAGTACCAGACAGCTGCTGGCCCACGAGCAGTACTTC
CDR3: CASSTRQLLAHEQYF

size: .
J: TRBJ2-3
V: TRBV7-8
D: .
DNA: TGTGCCAGCAGCTTAATCCCGACCACGGATACGCAGTATTTT
CDR3: CASSLIPTTDTQYF